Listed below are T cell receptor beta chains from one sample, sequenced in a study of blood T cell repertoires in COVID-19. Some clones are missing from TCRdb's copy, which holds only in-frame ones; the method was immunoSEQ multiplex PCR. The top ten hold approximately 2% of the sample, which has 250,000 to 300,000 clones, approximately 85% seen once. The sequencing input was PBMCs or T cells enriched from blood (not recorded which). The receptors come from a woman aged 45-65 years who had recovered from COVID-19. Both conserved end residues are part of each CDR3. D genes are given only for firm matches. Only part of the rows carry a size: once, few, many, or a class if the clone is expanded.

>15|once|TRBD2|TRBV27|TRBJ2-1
TGTGCCAGCAACCTAGCGGGAGGTTCAGGGAATGAGCAGTTCTTC
CASNLAGGSGNEQFF
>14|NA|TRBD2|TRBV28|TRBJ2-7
TGTGCCAGCAGTCCTAGCGGGGCGTCCTACGAGCAGTACTTC
CASSPSGASYEQYF
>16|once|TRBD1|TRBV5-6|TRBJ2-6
TGTGCCAGCAGTTACAGGGGGCTGTCTGGGGCCAACGTCCTGACTTTC
CASSYRGLSGANVLTF
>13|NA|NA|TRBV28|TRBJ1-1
TGTGCCAGCAGTTTAGTCTCGGGGTCTGAAGCTTTCTTT
CASSLVSGSEAFF
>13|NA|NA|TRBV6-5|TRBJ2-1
TGTGCCAGCAGTCACGACTCTAGGAATGAGCAGTTCTTC
CASSHDSRNEQFF
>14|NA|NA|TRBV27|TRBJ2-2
TGTGCCAGCAGTGAAGGGACATACACCGGGGAGCTGTTTTTT
CASSEGTYTGELFF
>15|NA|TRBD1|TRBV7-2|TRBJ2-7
TGTGCCAGCAGCTTCGGGACAGGGGGCCCCTACGAGCAGTACTTC
CASSFGTGGPYEQYF
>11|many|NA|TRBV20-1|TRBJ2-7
TGCAGTGCTAGTCGGTCCTACGAGCAGTACTTC
CSASRSYEQYF
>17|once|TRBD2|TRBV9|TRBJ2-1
TGTGCCAGCAGCGTGGGGACTAGCGGGACAGGTTACAATGAGCAGTTCTTC
CASSVGTSGTGYNEQFF
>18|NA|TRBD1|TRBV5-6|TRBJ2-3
TGTGCCAGCAGCGGATCCGGGACAGGGGCCGTCCTCACAGATACGCAGTATTTT
CASSGSGTGAVLTDTQYF
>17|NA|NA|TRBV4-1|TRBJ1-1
TGCGCCAGCAGCCAAGACTCATCGGCGGAGTTACAAGGTGAAGCTTTCTTT
CASSQDSSAELQGEAFF
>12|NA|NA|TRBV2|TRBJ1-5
TGTGCCAGCAATTTGGAGTATCAGCCCCAGCATTTT
CASNLEYQPQHF
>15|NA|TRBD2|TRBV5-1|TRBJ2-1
TGCGCCAGCAGCTCCCGGGGCGGGAGGCGCGATGAGCAGTTCTTC
CASSSRGGRRDEQFF
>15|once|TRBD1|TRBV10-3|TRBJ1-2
TGTGCCATCAGTGATGTTGCAGGGGGATTCTATGGCTACACCTTC
CAISDVAGGFYGYTF
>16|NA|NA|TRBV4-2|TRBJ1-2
TGTGCCAGCAGCCAAGACGAGGGCAGAAACAACTATGGCTACACCTTC
CASSQDEGRNNYGYTF
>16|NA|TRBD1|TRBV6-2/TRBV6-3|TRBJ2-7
TGTGCCAGCAGTCACAATCCCGGGACAGGGCAGTACGAGCAGTACTTC
CASSHNPGTGQYEQYF
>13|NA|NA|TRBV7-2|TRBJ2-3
TGTGCCAGCAGCCGCGGTAGGTCAGATACGCAGTATTTT
CASSRGRSDTQYF
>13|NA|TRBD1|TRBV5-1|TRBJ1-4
TGCGCCAGCAAGGGGACAGGGGTTGAAAAACTGTTTTTT
CASKGTGVEKLFF
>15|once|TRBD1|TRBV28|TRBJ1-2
TGTGCCAGCACCAGACAGGGGGCCTGGGGATATGGCTACACCTTC
CASTRQGAWGYGYTF
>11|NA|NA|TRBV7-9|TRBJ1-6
TGTGCCAGCACCCGCTCGGGGCCCCTCCACTTT
CASTRSGPLHF
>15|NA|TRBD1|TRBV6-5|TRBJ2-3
TGTGCCAGCAGTTACAATGGACAGGGTCCTGATACGCAGTATTTT
CASSYNGQGPDTQYF
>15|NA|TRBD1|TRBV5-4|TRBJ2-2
TGTGCCAGCAGCTTGTGGCAGGGGGTCGTCGGGGAGCTGTTTTTT
CASSLWQGVVGELFF
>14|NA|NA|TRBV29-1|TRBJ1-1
TGCAGCGTTGAGGGCGTTGGGTTAAACACTGAAGCTTTCTTT
CSVEGVGLNTEAFF
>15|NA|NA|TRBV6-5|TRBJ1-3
TGTGCCAGCAGGATGTATGCAGGGTCTGGAAACACCATATATTTT
CASRMYAGSGNTIYF
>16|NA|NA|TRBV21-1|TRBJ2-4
TGTGCCAGCAGCAAGGTGGACAGGGAGTCCAAAAACATTCAGTACTTC
CASSKVDRESKNIQYF
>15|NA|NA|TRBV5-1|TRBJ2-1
TGCGCCAGCAGCTTGACAGGGAGCTCCTACAATGAGCAGTTCTTC
CASSLTGSSYNEQFF
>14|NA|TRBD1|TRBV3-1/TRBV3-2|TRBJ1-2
TGTGCCAGCAGCCATGGACAGGGGGCCACTGGCTACACCTTC
CASSHGQGATGYTF
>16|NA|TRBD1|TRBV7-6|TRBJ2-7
TGTGCCAGCAGCTCCCCTCCGGGACAGGGTCCCTACGAGCAGTACTTC
CASSSPPGQGPYEQYF
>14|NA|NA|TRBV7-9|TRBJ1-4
TGTGCCAGCAGCCCCGGACTGGGGAATGAAAAACTGTTTTTT
CASSPGLGNEKLFF
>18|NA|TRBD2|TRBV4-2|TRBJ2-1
TGTGCCAGCAGCCAAGTTCTCTCATACCTAGCGGAGCTCAATGAGCAGTTCTTC
CASSQVLSYLAELNEQFF
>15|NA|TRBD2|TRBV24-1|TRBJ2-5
TGTGCCACCAGTGATGGGGGGGTTGGTGGCGAGACCCAGTACTTC
CATSDGGVGGETQYF
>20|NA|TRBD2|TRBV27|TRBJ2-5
TGTGCCAGCAGTTTACCCAGAACCCCGAACCAATCAGCGGGACTGGAGACCCAGTACTTC
CASSLPRTPNQSAGLETQYF
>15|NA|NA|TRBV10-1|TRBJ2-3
TGCGCCAGCAGTGAGTCCTCAGGGTCCACAGATACGCAGTATTTT
CASSESSGSTDTQYF
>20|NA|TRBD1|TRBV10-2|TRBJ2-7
TGCGCCAGCAGTGGATCCCGGACAGGGCACCAGCGAGAGGGCCCGTACGAGCAGTACTTC
CASSGSRTGHQREGPYEQYF
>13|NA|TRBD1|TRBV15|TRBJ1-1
TGTGCCACCAGCAGGGACAGGGTCACTGAAGCTTTCTTT
CATSRDRVTEAFF
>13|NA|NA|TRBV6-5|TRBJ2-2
TGTGCCAGCAGTTCACAGGATAACGGGGAGCTGTTTTTT
CASSSQDNGELFF
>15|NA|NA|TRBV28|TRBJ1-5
TGTGCCAGCACGAGAGCGGGGGCCGGCTATCAGCCCCAGCATTTT
CASTRAGAGYQPQHF
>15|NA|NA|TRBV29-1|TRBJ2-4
TGCAGCGTTTACAAGTTTGGGCTAGCCAAAAACATTCAGTACTTC
CSVYKFGLAKNIQYF
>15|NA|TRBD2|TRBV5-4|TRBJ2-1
TGTGCCAGCAGTCCCGGGGGGAGTGGGTACAATGAGCAGTTCTTC
CASSPGGSGYNEQFF
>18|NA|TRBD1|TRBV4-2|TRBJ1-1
TGTGCCAGCAGCCAAGATCCCTCCCGAACAGGGGGGATCACTGAAGCTTTCTTT
CASSQDPSRTGGITEAFF
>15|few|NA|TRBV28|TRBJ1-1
TGTGCCAGCAGTTTATTCCAGGGGCGCGAGACTGAAGCTTTCTTT
CASSLFQGRETEAFF
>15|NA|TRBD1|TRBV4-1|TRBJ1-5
TGCGCCAGCAGCCAAGATGGACAGGTTAATCAGCCCCAGCATTTT
CASSQDGQVNQPQHF
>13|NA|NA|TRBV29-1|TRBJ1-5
TGCAGCGTTGCCGAGAATAGCAATCAGCCCCAGCATTTT
CSVAENSNQPQHF
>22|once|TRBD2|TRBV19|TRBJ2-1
TGTGCCAGTAGTATAAGGGTGACGTGGGGATCCCCAGGACTAGAGATCAGAACTGAGCAGTTCTTC
CASSIRVTWGSPGLEIRTEQFF
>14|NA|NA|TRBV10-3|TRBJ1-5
TGTGCCATCAGTGACCAGGCAGGTTATCAGCCCCAGCATTTT
CAISDQAGYQPQHF
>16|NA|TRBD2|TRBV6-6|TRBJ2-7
TGTGCCAGCAGTCCAGGTCCGGGACTAGGTGGTTACGAGCAGTACTTC
CASSPGPGLGGYEQYF
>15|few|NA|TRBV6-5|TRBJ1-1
TGTGCCAGCAGTTACTCGAGGGGGTCGGTCACTGAAGCTTTCTTT
CASSYSRGSVTEAFF
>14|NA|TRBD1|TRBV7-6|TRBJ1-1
TGTGCCAGCAGCCCAAGACAGGGAGGCACTGAAGCTTTCTTT
CASSPRQGGTEAFF
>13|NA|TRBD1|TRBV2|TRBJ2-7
TGTGCCAGCAGTTTGGACAGGGGCAACGAGCAGTACTTC
CASSLDRGNEQYF
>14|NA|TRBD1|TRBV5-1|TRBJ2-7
TGCGCCAGCAGCGGACGGGACAGGGGGAACGAGCAGTACTTC
CASSGRDRGNEQYF
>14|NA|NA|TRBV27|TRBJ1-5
TGTGCCAGCAGTTCAGGAAAGGGGGGGTGGCCCCAGCATTTT
CASSSGKGGWPQHF
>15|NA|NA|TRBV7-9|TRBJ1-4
TGTGCCAGCAGCCCCGCCGGCAGGGCTAATGAAAAACTGTTTTTT
CASSPAGRANEKLFF
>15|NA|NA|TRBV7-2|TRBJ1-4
TGTGCCAGCAGACGTGGGGCAGGGGTTAATGAAAAACTGTTTTTT
CASRRGAGVNEKLFF
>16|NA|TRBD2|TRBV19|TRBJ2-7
TGTGCCAGTAGTTTTGGGACTAGCGGGAGTTCCTACGAGCAGTACTTC
CASSFGTSGSSYEQYF
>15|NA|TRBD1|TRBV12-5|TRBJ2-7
TGTGCTAGTGGTTGGGTTCGGGACAGGGGCTACGAGCAGTACTTC
CASGWVRDRGYEQYF